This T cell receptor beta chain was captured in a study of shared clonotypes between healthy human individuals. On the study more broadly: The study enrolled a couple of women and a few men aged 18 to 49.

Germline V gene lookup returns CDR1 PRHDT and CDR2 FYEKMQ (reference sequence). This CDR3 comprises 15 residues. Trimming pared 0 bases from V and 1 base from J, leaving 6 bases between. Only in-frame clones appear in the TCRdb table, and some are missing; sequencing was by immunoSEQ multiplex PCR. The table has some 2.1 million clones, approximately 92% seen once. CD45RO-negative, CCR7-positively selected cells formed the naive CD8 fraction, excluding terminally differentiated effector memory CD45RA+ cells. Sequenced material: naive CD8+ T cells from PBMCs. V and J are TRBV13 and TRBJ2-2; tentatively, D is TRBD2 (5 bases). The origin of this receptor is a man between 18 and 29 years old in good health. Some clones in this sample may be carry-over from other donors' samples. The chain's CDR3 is CASSLGLENTGELFF. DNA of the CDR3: TGTGCCAGCAGCTTAGGACTAGAGAACACCGGGGAGCTGTTTTTT.